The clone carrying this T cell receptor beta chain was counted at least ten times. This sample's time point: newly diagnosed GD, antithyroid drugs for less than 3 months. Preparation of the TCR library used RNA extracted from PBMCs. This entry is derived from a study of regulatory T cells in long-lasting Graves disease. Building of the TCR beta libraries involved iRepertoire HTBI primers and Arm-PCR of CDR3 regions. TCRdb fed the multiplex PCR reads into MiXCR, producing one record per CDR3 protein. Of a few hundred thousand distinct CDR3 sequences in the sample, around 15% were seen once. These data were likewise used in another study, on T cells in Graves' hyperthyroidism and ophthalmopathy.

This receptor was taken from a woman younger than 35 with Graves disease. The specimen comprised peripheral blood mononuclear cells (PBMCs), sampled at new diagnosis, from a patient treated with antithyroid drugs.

CDR3 bases: TGTGCCAGCAGCTTAGCTCCAGTTAACTATGGCTACACCTTC. Protein sequence: CASSLAPVNYGYTF. The genes are TRBV7-2 and TRBJ1-2; D gene ambiguous. The CDR3 has 14 residues. CDR1 and CDR2 from the germline V gene are SGHTA and FQGNSA. Between the trimmed V and J ends, which lost 0 bases and 1 base, there was a span of 6 bases.